Listed below are T cell receptor beta chains from one sample, sequenced in a study of control samples from healthy donors and cancer patients. Clones were read by immunoSEQ multiplex PCR, and TCRdb kept only the in-frame ones, dropping some. In the table there are 95,000 to 120,000 clones, 70% to 85% of which are singletons. Sequencing used blood. These receptor sequences come from a man younger than 35 in good health. Each CDR3 is given with its conserved first and last residue. A D gene is named only where the DNA matches it firmly. The size entry is marked missing in some rows and otherwise reads once, few, many or a size class.

v_gene	abundance	d_gene	j_gene	CDR3nt	CDR3aa
TRBV2	many	NA	TRBJ2-7	TGTGCCAGCAGTGGGGGTGAGCAGTACTTC	CASSGGEQYF
TRBV5-6	NA	NA	TRBJ1-4	TGTGCCAGCAGCTCCTTGAGCCGACGGGAAAAACTGTTTTTT	CASSSLSRREKLFF
TRBV6-6	few	NA	TRBJ2-2	TGTGCCAGCAGTTACCTGACAGGTCTTAACACCGGGGAGCTGTTTTTT	CASSYLTGLNTGELFF
TRBV6-5	NA	NA	TRBJ2-6	TGTGCCAGCAGGTCTTCTGGGGCCAACGTCCTGACTTTC	CASRSSGANVLTF
TRBV30	NA	NA	TRBJ1-2	TGTGCCTGGAGTGTACGAGCCAGGGCGTACACCTTC	CAWSVRARAYTF
TRBV9	NA	NA	TRBJ2-3	TGTGCCAGCAGCGTATTTGAGCGGGGCACAGATACGCAGTATTTT	CASSVFERGTDTQYF
TRBV24-1	NA	TRBD1	TRBJ1-1	TGTGCCACCAGTGAGGGGGAGGGGGCTGACGCTTTCTTT	CATSEGEGADAFF
TRBV19	NA	NA	TRBJ1-2	TGTGCCAGTAGTATATCAGGGTTGGGCTATGGCTACACCTTC	CASSISGLGYGYTF
TRBV3-1/TRBV3-2	NA	NA	TRBJ1-1	TGTGCCAGCAGCCAAGATTCTGTGTGGGGGATCACTGAAGCTTTCTTT	CASSQDSVWGITEAFF
TRBV2	NA	NA	TRBJ2-3	TGTGCCAGCAGTGAACCCCTCACAGATACGCAGTATTTT	CASSEPLTDTQYF
TRBV5-6	NA	TRBD1	TRBJ1-2	TGTGCCAGCAGCTTGGCACTCCGGGACAGGGACTATGGCTACACCTTC	CASSLALRDRDYGYTF
TRBV3-1/TRBV3-2	NA	NA	TRBJ1-1	TGTGCCAGCAGCCATTTGCCAGGGAAGGCTGGTGAATCCATGGCTTTCTTT	CASSHLPGKAGESMAFF
TRBV5-1	NA	NA	TRBJ1-2	TGCGCCAGCAGCTCAGGTGGGATTCAGAAGAGCTACACCTTC	CASSSGGIQKSYTF
TRBV30	few	NA	TRBJ1-3	TGTGTAGCGACAGTCCATCCTCCCTCTGGAAACACCATATATTTT	CVATVHPPSGNTIYF
TRBV9	NA	NA	TRBJ1-2	TGTGCCAGCAACCCCGCCCCCCAGGGGAACTATGGCTACACCTTC	CASNPAPQGNYGYTF
TRBV15	NA	NA	TRBJ2-6	TGTGCCACCGGGACGGAAGTCTCTGGGGCCAACGTCCTGACTTTC	CATGTEVSGANVLTF
TRBV7-9	NA	NA	TRBJ2-3	TGTGCCAGCAGCTTAGGGGACCGCACAGATACGCAGTATTTT	CASSLGDRTDTQYF
TRBV28	NA	TRBD1	TRBJ2-7	TGTGCCAGCCGGACAGGGGAGAGAGCGGTGCAGTACTTC	CASRTGERAVQYF
TRBV19	NA	NA	TRBJ1-4	TGTGCCAGTAGTATTTTTGGCGGTGGTTCGGGTGAAAAACTGTTTTTT	CASSIFGGGSGEKLFF
TRBV6-5	NA	NA	TRBJ1-1	TGTGCCAGCAGTCCCCGGGGACGCGGCACTGAAGCTTTCTTT	CASSPRGRGTEAFF
TRBV2	few	TRBD1	TRBJ1-6	TGTGCCAGCAACAACAGGGGCCCTTTTTCACCCCTCCACTTT	CASNNRGPFSPLHF
TRBV7-9	NA	TRBD1	TRBJ2-1	TGTGCCAGCAGCTTAGGTCGCGCACGACAGGGATTGAATGAGCAGTTCTTC	CASSLGRARQGLNEQFF
TRBV24-1	NA	NA	TRBJ1-1	TGTGCCACCAGTGGTCAAGGACCAGAAGCTTTCTTT	CATSGQGPEAFF
TRBV2	NA	TRBD1	TRBJ1-2	TGTGCCAGCACCCCTGGGACAGGCTACTATGGCTACACCTTC	CASTPGTGYYGYTF
TRBV18	NA	NA	TRBJ2-7	TGTGCCAGCATCCAGGGCGAGCAGTACTTC	CASIQGEQYF
TRBV5-6	NA	TRBD1	TRBJ1-4	TGTGCCAGCAGCACCGGGACAGGGGTAGGGGAAAAACTGTTTTTT	CASSTGTGVGEKLFF
TRBV11-2	NA	TRBD2	TRBJ2-7	TGTGCCAGCAGCTCTTCTAGCGGGGGGGCCTACGAGCAGTACTTC	CASSSSSGGAYEQYF
TRBV7-2	NA	NA	TRBJ1-2	TGTGCCAGCAGCTTAGATGTGGCAGGGTATGGCTACACCTTC	CASSLDVAGYGYTF
TRBV28	NA	TRBD2	TRBJ2-3	TGTGCCAGCAGATCCGGGACTAGCGGGGGGGGAGATACGCAGTATTTT	CASRSGTSGGGDTQYF
TRBV28	once	NA	TRBJ1-2	TGTGCCAGCAGTGACCGGACAGCTTTAGGGTATGGCTACACCTTC	CASSDRTALGYGYTF
TRBV10-2	NA	NA	TRBJ2-5	TGCGCCAGCAGTGAGTGGCAGGAAGAGACCCAGTACTTC	CASSEWQEETQYF
TRBV6-2/TRBV6-3	NA	NA	TRBJ1-2	TGTGCCAGCAGTTTAGCCGGGCCTCCTTATGGCTACACCTTC	CASSLAGPPYGYTF
TRBV14	NA	NA	TRBJ1-1	TGTGCCAGCAGCCAAGGTACCCACCTCTTAGAGAACACTGAAGCTTTCTTT	CASSQGTHLLENTEAFF
TRBV5-1	NA	TRBD2	TRBJ2-3	TGCGCCAGCAGGCCTTGGACTAGCGGGGGGGATACGCAGTATTTT	CASRPWTSGGDTQYF
TRBV7-2	NA	NA	TRBJ2-1	TGTGCCAGCAGCCAATCGGGCCTGGCGGAATACAATGAGCAGTTCTTC	CASSQSGLAEYNEQFF
TRBV24-1	NA	NA	TRBJ2-5	TGTGCCACCAGTAACTTCCTTGAGGGGGGTAAAGAGACCCAGTACTTC	CATSNFLEGGKETQYF
TRBV7-9	NA	TRBD1	TRBJ2-2	TGTGCCGGCAGCTTAGGGACAGGGTACACCGGGGAGCTGTTTTTT	CAGSLGTGYTGELFF
TRBV3-1/TRBV3-2	NA	NA	TRBJ1-1	TGTGCCAGCAGCCAGGAACTCGACACTGAAGCTTTCTTT	CASSQELDTEAFF
TRBV19	NA	NA	TRBJ1-2	TGTGCCAGTAGTATAGGAAGCGGAATCTATGGCTACACCTTC	CASSIGSGIYGYTF
TRBV5-1	NA	NA	TRBJ1-4	TGCGCCAGCAGCTTGGCCCGGGCAGTACCTAATGAAAAACTGTTTTTT	CASSLARAVPNEKLFF
TRBV7-2	NA	NA	TRBJ2-7	TGTGCCAGCAGCTCGACAGGTTGGGCCTACGAGCAGTACTTC	CASSSTGWAYEQYF
TRBV3-1/TRBV3-2	few	NA	TRBJ2-7	TGTGCCAGCAGCTCAAATATACACAGGGCCCTAGGCTCCTACGAGCAGTACTTC	CASSSNIHRALGSYEQYF
TRBV18	NA	TRBD1	TRBJ2-1	TGTGCCAGCTCACTGGGACAGGGGGCAACCAATGAGCAGTTCTTC	CASSLGQGATNEQFF
TRBV6-5	NA	NA	TRBJ1-2	TGTGCCAGCAGCTTTGTAGACACGGTTAACTATGGCTACACCTTC	CASSFVDTVNYGYTF
TRBV10-3	NA	TRBD1	TRBJ2-3	TGTGCCATCAGTCCCAAGAAGGTGGGACAGGGACTAGATACGCAGTATTTT	CAISPKKVGQGLDTQYF
TRBV24-1	NA	NA	TRBJ1-5	TGTGCCACCAGTCGGGGAAATAGCAATCAGCCCCAGCATTTT	CATSRGNSNQPQHF
TRBV7-8	NA	NA	TRBJ1-6	TGTGCCAGCAGCTTAGATCACGGGTCACCCCTCCACTTT	CASSLDHGSPLHF
TRBV7-9	NA	NA	TRBJ1-3	TGTGCCAGCAGCTTCGAGGGAAACACCATATATTTT	CASSFEGNTIYF
TRBV6-5	NA	TRBD1	TRBJ2-5	TGTGCCAGCACCAAGGACAGGGGGCCCCAAGAGACCCAGTACTTC	CASTKDRGPQETQYF
TRBV30	NA	NA	TRBJ1-2	TGTGCCTGGAGTGGTTACGGCTACACCTTC	CAWSGYGYTF